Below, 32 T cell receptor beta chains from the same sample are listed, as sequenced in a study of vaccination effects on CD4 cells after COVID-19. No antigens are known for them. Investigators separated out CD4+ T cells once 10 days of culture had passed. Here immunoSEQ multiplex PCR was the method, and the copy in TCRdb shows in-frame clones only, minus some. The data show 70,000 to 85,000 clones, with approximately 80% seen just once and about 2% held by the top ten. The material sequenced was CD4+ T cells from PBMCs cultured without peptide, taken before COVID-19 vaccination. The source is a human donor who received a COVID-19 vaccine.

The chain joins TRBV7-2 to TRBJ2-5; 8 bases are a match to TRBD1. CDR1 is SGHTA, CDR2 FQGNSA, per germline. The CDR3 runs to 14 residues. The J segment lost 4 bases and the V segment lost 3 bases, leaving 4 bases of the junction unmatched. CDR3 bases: TGTGCCAGCAGCTTCCCAGACAGGGGAGAGACCCAGTACTTC. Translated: CASSFPDRGETQYF.

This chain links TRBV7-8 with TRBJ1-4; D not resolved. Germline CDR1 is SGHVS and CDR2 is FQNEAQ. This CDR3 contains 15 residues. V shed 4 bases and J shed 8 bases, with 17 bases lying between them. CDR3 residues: CASSSRRFSLEKLFF. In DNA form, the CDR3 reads TGTGCCAGCAGCTCCCGGAGGTTCTCGCTCGAAAAACTGTTTTTT.

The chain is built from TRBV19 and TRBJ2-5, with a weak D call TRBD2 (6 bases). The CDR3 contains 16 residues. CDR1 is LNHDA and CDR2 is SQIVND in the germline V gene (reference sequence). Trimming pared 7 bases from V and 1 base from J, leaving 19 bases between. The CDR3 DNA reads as TGTGCCAGTACCCCATCCCTTACTAGCAGCCAAGAGACCCAGTACTTC. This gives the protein CASTPSLTSSQETQYF.

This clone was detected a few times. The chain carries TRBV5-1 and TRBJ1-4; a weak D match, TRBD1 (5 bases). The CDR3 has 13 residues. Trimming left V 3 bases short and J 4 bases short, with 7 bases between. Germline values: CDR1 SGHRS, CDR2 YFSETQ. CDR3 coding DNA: TGCGCCAGCAGCTGGCAGGGTAATGAAAAACTGTTTTTT. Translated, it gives CASSWQGNEKLFF.

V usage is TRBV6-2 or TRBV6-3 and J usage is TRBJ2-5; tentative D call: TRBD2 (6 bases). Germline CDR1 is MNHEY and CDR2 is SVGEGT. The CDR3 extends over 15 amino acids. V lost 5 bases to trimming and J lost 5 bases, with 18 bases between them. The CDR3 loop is CASSPHWGGGETQYF. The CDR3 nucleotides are TGTGCCAGCAGTCCCCATTGGGGTGGAGGGGAGACCCAGTACTTC.

The DNA of the CDR3 is TGCGCCAGCAGCGGGACGGGAGGGGGGTTCTATGGCTACACCTTC. It translates to CASSGTGGGFYGYTF. V usage is TRBV10-2 and J usage is TRBJ1-2, with TRBD1 as a possible D gene (6 bases). Trimming cost V 6 bases and J 4 bases, with 18 bases left between them. The germline V gene has CDR1 WSHSY and CDR2 SAAADI. This CDR3 contains 15 residues.

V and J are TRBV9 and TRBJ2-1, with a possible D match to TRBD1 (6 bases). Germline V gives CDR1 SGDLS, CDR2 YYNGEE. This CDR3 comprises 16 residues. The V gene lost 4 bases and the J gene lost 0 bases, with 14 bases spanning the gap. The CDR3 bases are TGTGCCAGCAGCCAACTAGGGGGTAACTCCTACAATGAGCAGTTCTTC. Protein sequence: CASSQLGGNSYNEQFF.

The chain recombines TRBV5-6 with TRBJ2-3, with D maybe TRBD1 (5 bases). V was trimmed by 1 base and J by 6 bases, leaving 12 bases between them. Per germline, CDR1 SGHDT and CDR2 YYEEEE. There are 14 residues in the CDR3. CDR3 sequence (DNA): TGTGCCAGCAGCTTGCTGGGCAGGGTGGATACGCAGTATTTT. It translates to CASSLLGRVDTQYF.

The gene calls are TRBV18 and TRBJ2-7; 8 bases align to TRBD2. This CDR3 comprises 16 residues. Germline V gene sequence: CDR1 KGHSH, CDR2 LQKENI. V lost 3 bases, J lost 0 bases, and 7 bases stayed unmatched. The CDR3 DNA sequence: TGTGCCAGCTCACCCCGGGGGGGGTCAAGCTCCTACGAGCAGTACGTC. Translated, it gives CASSPRGGSSSYEQYV.

CDR3 protein: CASSEPKGDMSNYGYTF. In nucleotides, the CDR3 is TGTGCCAGCAGTGAGCCAAAGGGGGACATGTCTAACTATGGCTACACCTTC. V gene TRBV25-1 combines with J gene TRBJ1-2; D possibly corresponds to TRBD1 (6 bases). Trimming removed 3 bases at V and 0 bases at J, with 17 bases between. The CDR3 spans 17 residues. The germline V gene has CDR1 MGHDK and CDR2 SYGVNS.

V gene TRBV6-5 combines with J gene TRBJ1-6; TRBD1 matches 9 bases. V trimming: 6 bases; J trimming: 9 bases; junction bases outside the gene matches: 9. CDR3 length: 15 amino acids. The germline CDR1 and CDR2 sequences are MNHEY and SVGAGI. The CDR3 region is CASSDPGQGPSPLHF. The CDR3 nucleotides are TGTGCCAGCAGCGATCCGGGACAGGGACCTTCACCCCTCCACTTT.

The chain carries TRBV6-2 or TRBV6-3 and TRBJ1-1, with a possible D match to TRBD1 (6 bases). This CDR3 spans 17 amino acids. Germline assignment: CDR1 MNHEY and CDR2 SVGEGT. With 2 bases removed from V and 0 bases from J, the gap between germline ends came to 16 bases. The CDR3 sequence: CASSYTSGGAMNTEAFF. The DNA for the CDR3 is TGTGCCAGCAGTTACACTTCCGGGGGCGCAATGAACACTGAAGCTTTCTTT.

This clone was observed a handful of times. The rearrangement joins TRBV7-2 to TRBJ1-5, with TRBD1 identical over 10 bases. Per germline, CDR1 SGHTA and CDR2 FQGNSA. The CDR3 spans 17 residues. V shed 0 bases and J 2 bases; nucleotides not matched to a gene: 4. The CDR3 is CASSLADRGPGNQPQHF. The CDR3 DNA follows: TGTGCCAGCAGCTTAGCCGACAGGGGGCCGGGCAATCAGCCCCAGCATTTT.

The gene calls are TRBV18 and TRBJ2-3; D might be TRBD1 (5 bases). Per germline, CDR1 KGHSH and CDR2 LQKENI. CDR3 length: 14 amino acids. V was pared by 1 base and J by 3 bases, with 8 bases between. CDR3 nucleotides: TGTGCCAGCTCACCACTCACAGGAACAGATACGCAGTATTTT. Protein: CASSPLTGTDTQYF.

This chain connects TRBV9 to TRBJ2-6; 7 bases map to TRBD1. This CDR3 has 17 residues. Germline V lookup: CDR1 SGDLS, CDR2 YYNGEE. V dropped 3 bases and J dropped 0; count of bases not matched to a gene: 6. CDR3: CASSATGQPSGANVLTF. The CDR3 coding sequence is TGTGCCAGCAGCGCTACGGGACAGCCCTCTGGGGCCAACGTCCTGACTTTC.

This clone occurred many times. The CDR3 reads CAWSPGTGRTYSNQPQHF. The DNA for the CDR3 is TGTGCCTGGAGTCCCGGGACAGGGAGAACCTATAGCAATCAGCCCCAGCATTTT. The chain is built from TRBV30 and TRBJ1-5, with 9 bases aligning to TRBD1. Germline CDR1 and CDR2: GTSNPN and SVGIG (reference sequence). This CDR3 is built from 18 residues. V trimming: 2 bases; J trimming: 0 bases; junction bases outside the gene matches: 11.

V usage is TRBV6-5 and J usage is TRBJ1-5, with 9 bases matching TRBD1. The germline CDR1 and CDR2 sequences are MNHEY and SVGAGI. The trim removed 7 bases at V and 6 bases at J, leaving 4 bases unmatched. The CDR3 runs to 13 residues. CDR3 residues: CASIGTGTQPQHF. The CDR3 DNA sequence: TGTGCCAGCATCGGGACAGGGACTCAGCCCCAGCATTTT.

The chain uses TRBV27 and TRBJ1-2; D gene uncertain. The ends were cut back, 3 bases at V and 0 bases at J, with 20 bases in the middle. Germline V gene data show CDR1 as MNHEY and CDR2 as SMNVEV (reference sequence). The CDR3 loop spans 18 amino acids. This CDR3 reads CASSLRGLSTVANYGYTF. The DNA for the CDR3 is TGTGCCAGCAGTTTGCGTGGTCTTTCGACCGTGGCTAACTATGGCTACACCTTC.

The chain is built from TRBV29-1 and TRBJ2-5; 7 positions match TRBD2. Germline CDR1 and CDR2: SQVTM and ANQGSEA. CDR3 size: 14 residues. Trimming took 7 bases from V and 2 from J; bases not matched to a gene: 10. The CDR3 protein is CSDRFRGEQETQYF. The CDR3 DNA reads TGCAGCGATCGCTTCCGGGGGGAGCAAGAGACCCAGTACTTC.

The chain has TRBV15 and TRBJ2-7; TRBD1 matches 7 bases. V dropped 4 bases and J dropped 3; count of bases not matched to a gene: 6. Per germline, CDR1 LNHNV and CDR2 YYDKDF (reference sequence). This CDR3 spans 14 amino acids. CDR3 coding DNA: TGTGCCACCAGCACCTTGAGGGACAGCTACGAGCAGTACGTC. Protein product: CATSTLRDSYEQYV.

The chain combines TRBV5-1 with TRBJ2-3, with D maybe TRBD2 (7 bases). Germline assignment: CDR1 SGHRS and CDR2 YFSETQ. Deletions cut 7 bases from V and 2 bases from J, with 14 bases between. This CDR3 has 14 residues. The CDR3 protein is CASRTAGATDTQYF. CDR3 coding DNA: TGCGCCAGCCGCACGGCGGGGGCCACAGATACGCAGTATTTT.

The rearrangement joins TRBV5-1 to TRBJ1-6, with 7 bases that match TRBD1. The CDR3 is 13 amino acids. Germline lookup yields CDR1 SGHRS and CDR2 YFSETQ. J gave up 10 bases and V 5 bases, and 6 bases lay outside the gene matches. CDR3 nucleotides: TGCGCCAGCAGGGAGGACAGGCCGTCACCCCTCCACTTT. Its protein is CASREDRPSPLHF.

CDR3 in DNA: TGTGCCAGCAGCCCAGCAGGGGGGCTGTCTGGGGCCAACGTCCTGACTTTC. Protein product: CASSPAGGLSGANVLTF. The chain combines TRBV7-2 with TRBJ2-6; possibly TRBD1 for D (7 bases). With 5 bases removed from V and 1 base from J, the gap between germline ends came to 15 bases. Germline CDR1 is SGHTA and CDR2 is FQGNSA. The CDR3 loop spans 17 amino acids.

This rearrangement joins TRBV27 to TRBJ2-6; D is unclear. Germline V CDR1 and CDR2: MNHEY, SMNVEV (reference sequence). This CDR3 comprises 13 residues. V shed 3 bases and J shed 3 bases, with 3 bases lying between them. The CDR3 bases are TGTGCCAGCAGTTTGCATGGGGCCAACGTCCTGACTTTC. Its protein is CASSLHGANVLTF.

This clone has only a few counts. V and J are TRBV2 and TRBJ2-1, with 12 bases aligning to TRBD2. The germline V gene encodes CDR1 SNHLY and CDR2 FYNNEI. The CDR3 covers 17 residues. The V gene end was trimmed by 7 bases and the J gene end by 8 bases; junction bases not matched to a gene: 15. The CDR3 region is CASTSGGAKIGEYEQFF. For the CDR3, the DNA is TGTGCCAGCACTAGCGGGGGGGCTAAGATCGGCGAGTATGAGCAGTTCTTC.

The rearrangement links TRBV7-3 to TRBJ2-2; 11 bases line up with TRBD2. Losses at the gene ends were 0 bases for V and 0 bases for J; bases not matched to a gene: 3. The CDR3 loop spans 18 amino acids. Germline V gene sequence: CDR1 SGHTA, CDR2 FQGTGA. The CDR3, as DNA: TGTGCCAGCAGCTTAACCGGGACTAGCGGATCGAACACCGGGGAGCTGTTTTTT. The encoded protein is CASSLTGTSGSNTGELFF. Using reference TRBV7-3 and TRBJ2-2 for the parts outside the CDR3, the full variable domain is GAGVSQTPSNKVTEKGKYVELRCDPISGHTALYWYRQSLGQGPEFLIYFQGTGAADDSGLPNDRFFAVRPEGSVSTLKIQRTERGDSAVYLCASSLTGTSGSNTGELFFGEGSRLTVL.

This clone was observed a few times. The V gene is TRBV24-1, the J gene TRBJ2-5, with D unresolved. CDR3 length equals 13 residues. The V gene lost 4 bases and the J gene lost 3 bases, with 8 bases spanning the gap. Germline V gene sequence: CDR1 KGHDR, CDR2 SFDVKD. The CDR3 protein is CATSDDPKETQYF. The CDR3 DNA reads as TGTGCCACCAGTGACGATCCTAAAGAGACCCAGTACTTC.

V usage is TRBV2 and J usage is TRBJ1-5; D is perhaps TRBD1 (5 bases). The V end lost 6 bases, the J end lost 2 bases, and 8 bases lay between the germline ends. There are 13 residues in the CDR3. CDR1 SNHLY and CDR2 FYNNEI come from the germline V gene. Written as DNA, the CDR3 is TGTGCCAGCAGGAGCAGGGGCAATCAGCCCCAGCATTTT. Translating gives CASRSRGNQPQHF.

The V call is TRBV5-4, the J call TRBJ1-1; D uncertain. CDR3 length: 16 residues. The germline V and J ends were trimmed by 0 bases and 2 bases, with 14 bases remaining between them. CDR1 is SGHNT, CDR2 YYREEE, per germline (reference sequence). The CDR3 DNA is TGTGCCAGCAGCTTGGATTTGCTCGGGGATAACACTGAAGCTTTCTTT. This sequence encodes CASSLDLLGDNTEAFF.

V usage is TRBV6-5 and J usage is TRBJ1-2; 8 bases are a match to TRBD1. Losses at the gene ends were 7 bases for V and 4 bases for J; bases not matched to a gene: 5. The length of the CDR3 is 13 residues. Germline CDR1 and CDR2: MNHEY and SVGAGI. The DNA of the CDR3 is TGTGCCAGCAAGACGACAGGGGCCTATGGCTACACCTTC. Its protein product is CASKTTGAYGYTF.

The CDR3 here is CASSRSLGGNEQFF. The CDR3 region has the DNA TGCGCCAGCAGTAGAAGTCTCGGGGGTAATGAGCAGTTCTTC. The chain is built from TRBV5-1 and TRBJ2-1; tentatively, D is TRBD2 (6 bases). The ends were cut back, 5 bases at V and 7 bases at J, with 16 bases in the middle. This CDR3 spans 14 amino acids. Looked up from germline, CDR1 is SGHRS and CDR2 is YFSETQ.

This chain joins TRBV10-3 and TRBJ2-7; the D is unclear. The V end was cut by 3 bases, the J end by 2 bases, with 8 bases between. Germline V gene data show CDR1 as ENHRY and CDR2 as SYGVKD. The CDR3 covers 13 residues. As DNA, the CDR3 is TGTGCCATCAGTGACGCAAAGACCTACGAGCAGTACGTC. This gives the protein CAISDAKTYEQYV.